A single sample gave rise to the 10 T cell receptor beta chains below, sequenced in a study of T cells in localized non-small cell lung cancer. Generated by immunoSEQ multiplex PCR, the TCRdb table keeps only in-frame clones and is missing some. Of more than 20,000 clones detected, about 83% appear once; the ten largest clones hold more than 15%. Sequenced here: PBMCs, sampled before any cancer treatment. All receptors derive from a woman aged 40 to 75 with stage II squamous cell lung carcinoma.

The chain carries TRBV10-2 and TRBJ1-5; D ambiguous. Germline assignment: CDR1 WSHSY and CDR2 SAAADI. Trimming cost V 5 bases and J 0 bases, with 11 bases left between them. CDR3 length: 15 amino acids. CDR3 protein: CASSPNTYSNQPQHF. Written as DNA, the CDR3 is TGCGCCAGCAGTCCCAATACCTATAGCAATCAGCCCCAGCATTTT.

CDR3 nucleotide sequence: TGTGCCAGCAGTTCGGGGCTAGCGGGAGTGTCCGGGGAGCTGTTTTTT. Translated: CASSSGLAGVSGELFF. This chain links TRBV27 with TRBJ2-2; 10 nucleotides align to TRBD2. The CDR3 has 16 amino acids. Germline CDR1 MNHEY, CDR2 SMNVEV (reference sequence). Trimming removed 4 bases from V and 6 bases from J; junction bases left unmatched: 8.

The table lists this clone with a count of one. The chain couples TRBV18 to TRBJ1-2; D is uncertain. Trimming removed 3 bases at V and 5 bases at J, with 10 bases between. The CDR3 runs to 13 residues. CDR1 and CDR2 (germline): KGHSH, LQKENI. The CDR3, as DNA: TGTGCCAGCTCACCTGGGGAGACTTATGGCTACACCTTC. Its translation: CASSPGETYGYTF.

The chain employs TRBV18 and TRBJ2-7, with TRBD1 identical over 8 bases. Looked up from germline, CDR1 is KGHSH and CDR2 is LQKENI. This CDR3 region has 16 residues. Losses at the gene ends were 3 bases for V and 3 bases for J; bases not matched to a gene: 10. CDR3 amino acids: CASSPTSRTGHYEQYF. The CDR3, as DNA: TGTGCCAGCTCACCTACATCAAGGACAGGGCACTACGAGCAGTACTTC. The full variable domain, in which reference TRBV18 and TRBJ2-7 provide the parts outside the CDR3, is NAGVMQNPRHLVRRRGQEARLRCSPMKGHSHVYWYRQLPEEGLKFMVYLQKENIIDESGMPKERFSAEFPKEGPSILRIQQVVRGDSAAYFCASSPTSRTGHYEQYFGPGTRLTVT.

Here the CDR3 reads CASSPLGSGRKGEQFF. The DNA for the CDR3 is TGTGCCAGCAGTCCCCTAGGTAGCGGGAGGAAGGGTGAGCAGTTCTTC. This chain joins TRBV27 and TRBJ2-1, with 10 bases lining up with TRBD2. Per germline, CDR1 MNHEY and CDR2 SMNVEV (reference sequence). The CDR3 is 16 residues long. V lost 5 bases to trimming and J lost 9 bases; unmatched junction nucleotides: 13.

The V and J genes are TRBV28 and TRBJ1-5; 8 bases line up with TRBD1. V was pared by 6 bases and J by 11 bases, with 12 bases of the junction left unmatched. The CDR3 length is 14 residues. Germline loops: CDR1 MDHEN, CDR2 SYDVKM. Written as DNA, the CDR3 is TGTGCCAGCAGCCAACCAGGGGGCTCAGGGACCCAGCATTTT. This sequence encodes CASSQPGGSGTQHF. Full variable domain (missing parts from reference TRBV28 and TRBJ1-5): DVKVTQSSRYLVKRTGEKVFLECVQDMDHENMFWYRQDPGLGLRLIYFSYDVKMKEKGDIPEGYSVSREKKERFSLILESASTNQTSMYLCASSQPGGSGTQHFGDGTRLSIL.

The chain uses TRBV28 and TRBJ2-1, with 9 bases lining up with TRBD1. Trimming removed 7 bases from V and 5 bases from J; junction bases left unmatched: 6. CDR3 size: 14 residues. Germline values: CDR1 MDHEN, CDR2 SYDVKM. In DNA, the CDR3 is TGTGCCAGCAAACAGGGGGCGTACGACAATGAGCAGTTCTTC. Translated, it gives CASKQGAYDNEQFF.

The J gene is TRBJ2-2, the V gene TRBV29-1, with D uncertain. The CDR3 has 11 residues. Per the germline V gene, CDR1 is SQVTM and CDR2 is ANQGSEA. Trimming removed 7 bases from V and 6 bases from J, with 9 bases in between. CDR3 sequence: CSAVGPGELFF. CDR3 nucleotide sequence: TGCAGCGCGGTGGGTCCCGGGGAGCTGTTTTTT.

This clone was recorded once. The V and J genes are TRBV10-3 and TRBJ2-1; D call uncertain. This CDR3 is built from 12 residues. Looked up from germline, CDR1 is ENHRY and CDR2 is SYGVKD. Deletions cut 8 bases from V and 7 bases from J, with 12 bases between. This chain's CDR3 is CAIAPRPNEQFF. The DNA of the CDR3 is TGTGCCATCGCCCCTCGGCCAAATGAGCAGTTCTTC.

This CDR3 is CASSQVSGSYGYTF. CDR3 in DNA: TGCGCCAGCAGCCAAGTATCGGGGTCCTATGGCTACACCTTC. This rearrangement joins TRBV4-3 to TRBJ1-2; D is ambiguous. The germline V and J ends were trimmed by 1 base and 4 bases, with 10 bases remaining between them. There are 14 residues in the CDR3. CDR1 is LGHNA and CDR2 is YSLEER in the germline V gene.